Below, 19 T cell receptor beta chains from the same sample are listed, as sequenced in a study of Ad26.COV2.S vaccination and SARS-CoV-2 variants. The sample's treatment: about 20 received Ad26.COV2.S at low or high dose, single or two shots; roughly 5 received placebo; per-sample allocation not given. Repertoires come from day 63 after the first vaccine or placebo injection. Profiled with immunoSEQ multiplex PCR; TCRdb holds only in-frame clones, not every one. The table includes about 350,000 clones, about 86% detected once. The sequencing used peripheral blood, collected in a trial of Ad26.COV2.S vaccine versus placebo. The receptors come from a person aged 18-65 years who received the Ad26.COV2.S COVID-19 vaccine or a placebo.

This clone came up once. The V call is TRBV19, the J call TRBJ2-3, with TRBD1 matching 10 bases. The trim removed 7 bases at V and 4 bases at J, leaving 8 bases unmatched. Germline lookup yields CDR1 LNHDA and CDR2 SQIVND (reference sequence). CDR3 length: 15 amino acids. The CDR3 loop reads CASTAPDRGADTQYF. In DNA form, the CDR3 reads TGTGCCAGTACCGCCCCGGACAGGGGGGCAGATACGCAGTATTTT.

This chain joins TRBV24-1 and TRBJ1-2, with TRBD1 matching 7 bases. The CDR3 is 12 residues long. V lost 11 bases, J lost 8 bases, and 10 bases stayed unmatched. From germline, CDR1 is KGHDR and CDR2 SFDVKD. The CDR3 nucleotides are TGTGCCAGGCTAGGGAGGGGGCACGGCTACACCTTC. It translates to CARLGRGHGYTF.

The chain carries TRBV5-4 and TRBJ2-5; TRBD2 is a possible D gene (5 bases). There are 16 residues in the CDR3. V was pared by 0 bases and J by 1 base, with 13 bases between. Germline CDR1 is SGHNT and CDR2 is YYREEE (reference sequence). This chain's CDR3 is CASSLGSSRLQETQYF. CDR3 bases: TGTGCCAGCAGCTTGGGGTCTAGCCGCCTCCAAGAGACCCAGTACTTC.

This rearrangement joins TRBV4-3 to TRBJ1-2; 7 positions match TRBD1. V shed 0 bases, J shed 6 bases, and the junction held 7 bases outside the gene matches. CDR3 length: 15 amino acids. CDR1 and CDR2 from the germline V gene are LGHNA and YSLEER. The CDR3 nucleotides are TGCGCCAGCAGCCAAGATTACAGGGGAGAAGATGGCTACACCTTC. Its protein is CASSQDYRGEDGYTF.

Written as DNA, the CDR3 is TGTGCCAGTAGTCCTCCTAGGGCAGCGTCCTCCTACAATGAGCAGTTCTTC. This encodes CASSPPRAASSYNEQFF. The genes are TRBV19 and TRBJ2-1, with D hard to call. The V gene lost 5 bases and the J gene lost 0 bases, with 17 bases spanning the gap. The CDR3 runs 17 residues. Germline V gene lookup returns CDR1 LNHDA and CDR2 SQIVND (reference sequence). The variable domain in full, with the rest retrieved from reference TRBV19 and TRBJ2-1, is DGGITQSPKYLFRKEGQNVTLSCEQNLNHDAMYWYRQDPGQGLRLIYYSQIVNDFQKGDIAEGYSVSREKKESFPLTVTSAQKNPTAFYLCASSPPRAASSYNEQFFGPGTRLTVL.

Only a few counts were recorded for this clone. The V call is TRBV5-4, the J call TRBJ1-1; 9 bases map to TRBD1. The germline CDR1 and CDR2 sequences are SGHNT and YYREEE (reference sequence). Trimming cost V 0 bases and J 0 bases; bases outside gene matches: 6. This CDR3 has 17 residues. Here the CDR3 DNA reads TGTGCCAGCAGCTTGGGGGGGACAGGGCCCTTGAACACTGAAGCTTTCTTT. As protein: CASSLGGTGPLNTEAFF.

This clone was recorded a few times. V is TRBV28 and J is TRBJ2-1; D assignment may be TRBD1 or TRBD2 (5 bases each). CDR1 and CDR2 from the germline V gene are MDHEN and SYDVKM. V was pared by 3 bases and J by 6 bases, with 15 bases between. The CDR3 spans 15 residues. DNA for the CDR3: TGTGCCAGCAGTTTGAGCCGGGGCGAACTCAATGAGCAGTTCTTC. Translated, it gives CASSLSRGELNEQFF.

This rearrangement joins TRBV18 to TRBJ2-3, with unresolved D. Trimming cost V 8 bases and J 2 bases, with 5 bases left between them. Per germline, CDR1 KGHSH and CDR2 LQKENI. The CDR3 runs 11 residues. The CDR3 protein is CASLSTDTQYF. For the CDR3, the DNA is TGTGCCAGCCTTTCCACAGATACGCAGTATTTT.

The rearrangement joins TRBV9 to TRBJ2-1; D is possibly TRBD1 or TRBD2 (5 bases each). Trimming cost V 4 bases and J 12 bases, with 23 bases left between them. Germline V gene data show CDR1 as SGDLS and CDR2 as YYNGEE. This CDR3 is built from 15 residues. CDR3 residues: CASSPRDDPLVGQFF. The CDR3 coding sequence is TGTGCCAGCAGCCCCCGGGACGACCCCCTCGTAGGGCAGTTCTTC.

The chain joins TRBV6-5 to TRBJ1-4, with TRBD1 identical over 9 bases. Germline CDR1 MNHEY, CDR2 SVGAGI. The CDR3 has 15 residues. V lost 0 bases and J lost 8; bases outside the gene matches: 4. For the CDR3, the DNA is TGTGCCAGCAGTTACTCGGGACAGGGCCAGGAAAAACTGTTTTTT. Its protein is CASSYSGQGQEKLFF.

This chain joins TRBV3-1 (or the pseudogene TRBV3-2) and TRBJ2-7; 11 bases fit TRBD2. Germline V gives CDR1 LGHDT, CDR2 YNNKEL (reference sequence). Trimming at V came to 4 bases and at J to 7 bases, leaving 15 bases not matched to a gene. This CDR3 contains 17 residues. The CDR3 DNA is TGTGCCAGCAGCCGTCCCGGGACTAGCGGTCCTAGGGGGGAGCAGTACTTC. Residues: CASSRPGTSGPRGEQYF.

The gene calls are TRBV5-1 and TRBJ2-5; the match to TRBD2 covers 14 bases. The CDR3 is made up of 16 amino acids. The V and J ends lost 0 bases and 5 bases, in that order; junction bases with no gene match: 3. The germline V gene encodes CDR1 SGHRS and CDR2 YFSETQ. The CDR3 DNA follows: TGCGCCAGCAGCTTGGGAGGACTAGCGGGAGGTGAGACCCAGTACTTC. Protein sequence: CASSLGGLAGGETQYF.

CDR3 amino acids: CASSQVVQLDHEQYF. The CDR3 nucleotides are TGTGCCAGCAGCCAAGTAGTACAGTTGGACCACGAGCAGTACTTC. The gene calls are TRBV3-1 (or the pseudogene TRBV3-2) and TRBJ2-7; no clear D. V lost 1 base and J 5 bases, leaving 15 bases between the germline ends. The germline V gene has CDR1 LGHDT and CDR2 YNNKEL (reference sequence). This CDR3 is 15 amino acids long.

This clone appeared a single time. This rearrangement joins TRBV27 to TRBJ2-1; TRBD2 matches at 10 bases. Trimming at V came to 4 bases and at J to 4 bases, leaving 10 bases not matched to a gene. In germline, CDR1 is MNHEY, CDR2 SMNVEV (reference sequence). The CDR3 loop spans 17 amino acids. The CDR3 sequence: CASSSSLLAGTYNEQFF. The CDR3 nucleotides read TGTGCCAGCAGTTCCTCCTTACTAGCGGGAACATACAATGAGCAGTTCTTC.

The genes are TRBV19 and TRBJ2-7; D assignment may be TRBD1 or TRBD2 (5 bases each). Trimming removed 5 bases from V and 5 bases from J, with 13 bases in between. The CDR3 covers 13 residues. The germline CDR1 and CDR2 sequences are LNHDA and SQIVND (reference sequence). The CDR3 sequence is CASSSGTEHEQYF. The CDR3 DNA reads TGTGCCAGTAGTTCAGGGACGGAACACGAGCAGTACTTC.

The chain joins TRBV6-6 to TRBJ1-4; D is perhaps TRBD1 (6 bases). The DNA matches TRBJ2-2 better at its end, which makes the J call doubtful. The germline V gene encodes CDR1 MNHNY and CDR2 SVGAGI (reference sequence). This CDR3 has 12 residues. The CDR3 DNA reads as TGTGCCAGCAGTTACCCGGGACAGGAGCTGTTTTTT. Its protein product is CASSYPGQELFF.

This clone was seen a single time. This chain connects TRBV7-8 to TRBJ2-7; D tentatively fits TRBD1 or TRBD2 (5 bases each). This CDR3 contains 15 residues. Germline-derived CDR1 and CDR2 are SGHVS and FQNEAQ. V lost 2 bases and J 1 base, leaving 12 bases between the germline ends. DNA of the CDR3: TGTGCCAGCAGCTTATGGGACGGTAATTCCTACGAGCAGTACTTC. This translates into CASSLWDGNSYEQYF.

V is TRBV28 and J is TRBJ2-3; 10 nucleotides agree with TRBD2. The V and J ends lost 2 bases and 9 bases, in that order; junction bases with no gene match: 2. The CDR3 has 13 residues. Germline V gene lookup returns CDR1 MDHEN and CDR2 SYDVKM. The chain's CDR3 is CASSLSGRGTQYF. Written as DNA, the CDR3 is TGTGCCAGCAGTTTAAGCGGGAGGGGAACGCAGTATTTT.

This chain uses TRBV28 with TRBJ2-2, with 7 bases matching TRBD1. The CDR3 is made up of 14 amino acids. Germline V gene sequence: CDR1 MDHEN, CDR2 SYDVKM. Germline trimming cut 5 bases from V and 7 bases from J; bases unmatched to any gene: 7. CDR3 DNA sequence: TGTGCCAGCAGTGATAGGGGGCGCAGCGGGGAGCTGTTTTTT. It encodes CASSDRGRSGELFF.